This T cell receptor beta chain derives from a study of CD8+ T cells in alopecia areata. Findings and limits, study-wide: Against the mouse data, patients shared TCRs less clearly, possibly for HLA reasons. Scalp samples also yield sequences from resident alphabeta T cells of normal skin.

V dropped 6 bases and J dropped 1; count of bases not matched to a gene: 4. Germline V gives CDR1 SNHLY, CDR2 FYNNEI. The CDR3 sequence is 15 residues long. Sorting of CD4+ and CD8+ T cells was performed on PBMCs. This clone was observed a few times. Its antigen is unknown. It was cDNA, reverse transcribed from extracted RNA, that served as the sequencing template. Data came from immunoSEQ multiplex PCR; TCRdb stores just in-frame clones and leaves some out. The data contain about 150,000 clones, 50% to 65% of them singletons. This receptor was identified in a human donor in good health. Material: CD4+ T cells sorted from blood. The V and J genes are TRBV2 and TRBJ2-1; 9 bases map to TRBD2. The CDR3 DNA sequence: TGTGCCAGCAGGGCCACTAGCGGGTCCTACAATGAGCAGTTCTTC. Translation gives CASRATSGSYNEQFF.